The 26 T cell receptor beta chains reported below all come from one sample, sequenced in a study of Ad26.COV2.S vaccination and SARS-CoV-2 variants. The treatment here: approximately 18 received Ad26.COV2.S at low or high dose, single or two shots; about 5 received placebo; per-sample allocation not given. Sampling was performed 63 days after the first vaccine or placebo injection. Profiling relied on immunoSEQ multiplex PCR, and the TCRdb table lists in-frame clones only, not all of them. The sample gives around 450,000 clones, about nine tenths of which show up once; less than 4.5% is in the top ten. The specimen was peripheral blood, collected in a trial of Ad26.COV2.S vaccine versus placebo. These receptors all come from a person between 18 and 59 years old who received the Ad26.COV2.S COVID-19 vaccine or a placebo.

The V call is TRBV12-3 or TRBV12-4, the J call TRBJ1-2; D not certain. Trimming took off 5 bases at V and 4 bases at J, with 11 bases between the two ends. The CDR3 has 13 amino acids. The CDR3 loop reads CASSLQSTYGYTF. The CDR3 DNA sequence: TGTGCCAGCAGTCTACAGAGTACCTATGGCTACACCTTC.

The chain is built from TRBV28 and TRBJ2-1; 14 nucleotides line up with TRBD2. Germline V gene sequence: CDR1 MDHEN, CDR2 SYDVKM. The junction had 7 bases not matched to a gene; V was cut back by 7 bases and J by 5 bases. The CDR3 totals 16 residues. The CDR3 spells CASNIWTSGRNNEQFF. The CDR3 DNA reads TGTGCCAGCAATATCTGGACTAGCGGGAGGAACAATGAGCAGTTCTTC. The whole variable domain, filled in from reference TRBV28 and TRBJ2-1, reads DVKVTQSSRYLVKRTGEKVFLECVQDMDHENMFWYRQDPGLGLRLIYFSYDVKMKEKGDIPEGYSVSREKKERFSLILESASTNQTSMYLCASNIWTSGRNNEQFFGPGTRLTVL.

The CDR3 DNA follows: TGTGCCAGCAGAGCCACAGGGGGCGTTGGCTACACCTTC. Its translation: CASRATGGVGYTF. The J gene is TRBJ1-2, the V gene TRBV28, with TRBD1 matching over 9 bases. Unmatched junction bases numbered 6, after V lost 6 bases and J lost 7 bases. Per germline, CDR1 MDHEN and CDR2 SYDVKM. The CDR3 loop spans 13 amino acids.

This rearrangement joins TRBV2 to TRBJ1-1; TRBD1 is a possible D gene (5 bases). Germline CDR1 and CDR2: SNHLY and FYNNEI. V gave up 4 bases and J gave up 5 bases, with 8 bases separating them. The CDR3 is 12 residues long. The DNA of the CDR3 is TGTGCCAGCAGTGGGGGGTATACTGAAGCTTTCTTT. Protein product: CASSGGYTEAFF.

The chain joins TRBV6-2 or TRBV6-3 to TRBJ1-5, with D uncertain. The V end lost 0 bases, the J end lost 11 bases, and 23 bases lay between the germline ends. CDR1 is MNHEY and CDR2 is SVGEGT in the germline V gene. The CDR3 is made up of 17 amino acids. This CDR3 reads CASSYSKPGRAPPAQHF. In DNA, the CDR3 is TGTGCCAGCAGTTACTCGAAGCCTGGGCGAGCCCCTCCGGCCCAGCATTTT.

The chain uses TRBV4-1 and TRBJ1-3; unclear D gene. The V gene's germline CDR1 is MGHRA and CDR2 YSYEKL. V was clipped by 4 bases and J by 3 bases, with 13 bases between them. The CDR3 has 15 residues. The CDR3 is CASSPGPRGGNTIYF. Written as DNA, the CDR3 is TGCGCCAGCAGCCCAGGACCTCGAGGTGGAAACACCATATATTTT.

The V gene is TRBV9, the J gene TRBJ2-2; the match to TRBD2 covers 8 bases. This CDR3 contains 16 residues. CDR1 is SGDLS and CDR2 is YYNGEE in the germline V gene. The junction had 8 bases not matched to a gene; V was cut back by 3 bases and J by 4 bases. The CDR3 nucleotides read TGTGCCAGCAGCGCGAAGCTAGCGGGTATCACCGGGGAGCTGTTTTTT. The encoded protein is CASSAKLAGITGELFF.

The chain links TRBV5-6 to TRBJ2-6; no firm D call. The CDR3 spans 18 residues. V shed 0 bases and J shed 2 bases, with 15 bases lying between them. Germline CDR1 is SGHDT and CDR2 is YYEEEE. The DNA of the CDR3 is TGTGCCAGCAGCTTGGGGCACCGCTTGGGCACTGGGGCCAACGTCCTGACTTTC. Amino acids: CASSLGHRLGTGANVLTF.

V is TRBV6-6 and J is TRBJ2-3; D is perhaps TRBD1 or TRBD2 (5 bases each). The germline V and J ends were trimmed by 5 bases and 0 bases, with 21 bases remaining between them. CDR3 length: 18 amino acids. CDR1 is MNHNY and CDR2 is SVGAGI in the germline V gene (reference sequence). CDR3 sequence: CASSRDRPQSSSTDTQYF. In DNA form, the CDR3 reads TGTGCCAGCAGTCGGGACCGACCTCAAAGTTCTAGCACAGATACGCAGTATTTT.

J is TRBJ1-3 and V is TRBV7-8; possible D gene TRBD1, 5 bases. Per germline, CDR1 SGHVS and CDR2 FQNEAQ. This CDR3 region has 16 residues. The germline V and J ends were trimmed by 3 bases and 4 bases, with 16 bases remaining between them. The CDR3 DNA follows: TGTGCCAGCAGCTTCGAACAGGCCCGTTTCGGAAACACCATATATTTT. Translated: CASSFEQARFGNTIYF.

The rearrangement links TRBV6-5 to TRBJ1-1; maybe TRBD1 (5 bases). V gave up 7 bases and J gave up 1 base, with 13 bases separating them. The CDR3 has 14 amino acids. Germline assignment: CDR1 MNHEY and CDR2 SVGAGI. CDR3 DNA: TGTGCCAGCACTAGAGGGACGGGGAACACTGAAGCTTTCTTT. As protein: CASTRGTGNTEAFF.

This sequence joins TRBV7-9 and TRBJ1-1; TRBD1 is a possible D gene (5 bases). CDR3 size: 13 residues. The V and J ends lost 0 bases and 6 bases respectively, with 8 bases between them. Germline assignment: CDR1 SEHNR and CDR2 FQNEAQ (reference sequence). The CDR3 here is CASSLARGAEAFF. The CDR3 bases are TGTGCCAGCAGCTTAGCGCGGGGGGCTGAAGCTTTCTTT.

This sequence joins TRBV6-5 and TRBJ2-7, with 7 bases aligning to TRBD2. Germline lookup yields CDR1 MNHEY and CDR2 SVGAGI. V dropped 9 bases and J dropped 3; count of bases not matched to a gene: 11. CDR3 size: 14 residues. This chain's CDR3 is CASRSPGGNYEQYF. Written as DNA, the CDR3 is TGTGCCAGTCGAAGCCCCGGGGGGAACTACGAGCAGTACTTC.

The chain links TRBV10-2 to TRBJ2-7; D unresolved. Germline V CDR1 and CDR2: WSHSY, SAAADI. The CDR3 totals 11 residues. V lost 3 bases and J lost 4, with 4 bases in between. The CDR3 coding sequence is TGCGCCAGCAGTGATCCTTACGAGCAGTACTTC. Amino acid sequence: CASSDPYEQYF.

This clone showed up just once. Here the CDR3 DNA reads TGTGCCAGCAGTTTATCCACAGAGACCCAGTACTTC. This gives the protein CASSLSTETQYF. The gene calls are TRBV28 and TRBJ2-5, with unresolved D. The V gene's germline CDR1 is MDHEN and CDR2 SYDVKM. The CDR3 has 12 amino acids. V was pared by 1 base and J by 4 bases, with 4 bases between. The full variable domain, rest sourced from reference TRBV28 and TRBJ2-5, is DVKVTQSSRYLVKRTGEKVFLECVQDMDHENMFWYRQDPGLGLRLIYFSYDVKMKEKGDIPEGYSVSREKKERFSLILESASTNQTSMYLCASSLSTETQYFGPGTRLLVL.

The J gene is TRBJ2-3, the V gene TRBV15, with 9 bases that match TRBD2. With V trimmed by 4 bases and J by 0 bases, 5 bases remained unmatched. Germline V CDR1 and CDR2: LNHNV, YYDKDF (reference sequence). The CDR3 loop spans 16 amino acids. The CDR3 protein is CATSNLGTSSTDTQYF. CDR3 DNA: TGTGCCACCAGCAACCTCGGGACTAGCAGCACAGATACGCAGTATTTT. Together with reference TRBV15 and TRBJ2-3, the CDR3 gives the full variable domain: DAMVIQNPRYQVTQFGKPVTLSCSQTLNHNVMYWYQQKSSQAPKLLFHYYDKDFNNEADTPDNFQSRRPNTSFCFLDIRSPGLGDTAMYLCATSNLGTSSTDTQYFGPGTRLTVL.

The chain joins TRBV7-2 to TRBJ2-7; no definite D call. The germline V and J ends were trimmed by 4 bases and 0 bases, with 7 bases remaining between them. This CDR3 is built from 13 residues. Germline values: CDR1 SGHTA, CDR2 FQGNSA. The DNA of the CDR3 is TGTGCCAGCAGCTCAGTAAGCTCCTACGAGCAGTACTTC. Translation: CASSSVSSYEQYF.

This CDR3 reads CASSLNSLDGETQYF. DNA of the CDR3: TGTGCCAGCAGTTTAAATTCCCTAGACGGAGAGACCCAGTACTTC. V gene TRBV27 combines with J gene TRBJ2-5; D not certain. CDR1 MNHEY and CDR2 SMNVEV come from the germline V gene (reference sequence). This CDR3 region has 15 residues. Between the trimmed V and J ends, which lost 2 bases and 4 bases, there was a span of 14 bases.

V gene TRBV6-2 or TRBV6-3 combines with J gene TRBJ2-2, with a possible D match to TRBD1 (6 bases). Germline CDR1 and CDR2: MNHEY and SVGEGT. The ends were cut back, 3 bases at V and 6 bases at J, with 26 bases in the middle. The CDR3 runs 19 residues. The CDR3 DNA reads TGTGCCAGCAGTTATATATCTAAGGAAAGGGGGAGAATTCCCGGGGAGCTGTTTTTT. Protein product: CASSYISKERGRIPGELFF.

This chain uses TRBV14 with TRBJ2-1; 11 bases line up with TRBD2. V dropped 5 bases and J dropped 7; count of bases not matched to a gene: 10. CDR3 size: 16 residues. In germline, CDR1 is SGHDN, CDR2 FVKESK. The CDR3 DNA reads as TGTGCCAGCAGCTCGGCACTAGCGGGAGTATTGAATGAGCAGTTCTTC. It specifies CASSSALAGVLNEQFF.

This CDR3 reads CASSISWQGVNTEAFF. DNA for the CDR3: TGTGCCAGTAGTATCTCCTGGCAGGGTGTGAACACTGAAGCTTTCTTT. The chain joins TRBV19 to TRBJ1-1; a weak D match, TRBD1 (5 bases). Trimming took 3 bases from V and 0 from J, leaving 14 bases between them. The CDR3 has 16 amino acids. The germline V gene has CDR1 LNHDA and CDR2 SQIVND (reference sequence). Supplemented by reference TRBV19 and TRBJ1-1, the full variable domain reads DGGITQSPKYLFRKEGQNVTLSCEQNLNHDAMYWYRQDPGQGLRLIYYSQIVNDFQKGDIAEGYSVSREKKESFPLTVTSAQKNPTAFYLCASSISWQGVNTEAFFGQGTRLTVV.

The chain has TRBV18 and TRBJ2-2; 13 nucleotides line up with TRBD2. The CDR3 consists of 17 residues. The V segment lost 4 bases and the J segment 5 bases; nucleotides outside the gene matches: 7. Germline values: CDR1 KGHSH, CDR2 LQKENI. CDR3 sequence (DNA): TGTGCCAGCTCACTCGGGACTAGCGGGACGAGAACCGGGGAGCTGTTTTTT. Its protein is CASSLGTSGTRTGELFF. Together with reference TRBV18 and TRBJ2-2, the CDR3 gives the full variable domain: NAGVMQNPRHLVRRRGQEARLRCSPMKGHSHVYWYRQLPEEGLKFMVYLQKENIIDESGMPKERFSAEFPKEGPSILRIQQVVRGDSAAYFCASSLGTSGTRTGELFFGEGSRLTVL.

This clone was observed a handful of times. The V gene is TRBV27, the J gene TRBJ2-7; 8 nucleotides align to TRBD2. CDR3 size: 14 residues. Trimming removed 6 bases from V and 7 bases from J; junction bases left unmatched: 11. Looked up from germline, CDR1 is MNHEY and CDR2 is SMNVEV (reference sequence). The CDR3 bases are TGTGCCAGCAGCAGATCCGGGACTAGTTTTGAGCAGTACTTC. Translation gives CASSRSGTSFEQYF.

The rearrangement uses TRBV19 and TRBJ2-1; 12 bases agree with TRBD2. The V segment lost 3 bases and the J segment 7 bases; nucleotides outside the gene matches: 7. The CDR3 extends over 16 amino acids. Germline V gives CDR1 LNHDA, CDR2 SQIVND (reference sequence). The CDR3 coding sequence is TGTGCCAGTAGTATCCTAGCGGGAGGGCCTGGGAATGAGCAGTTCTTC. Protein product: CASSILAGGPGNEQFF.

This clone was counted once. This chain joins TRBV28 and TRBJ2-7, with D possibly matching TRBD2 (6 bases). CDR3 length: 14 amino acids. Deletions cut 8 bases from V and 2 bases from J, with 16 bases between. Germline assignment: CDR1 MDHEN and CDR2 SYDVKM. The CDR3 DNA follows: TGTGCCAGCTCGGGTGCGGGGCCGGCCTACGAGCAGTACTTC. Protein: CASSGAGPAYEQYF.

The chain has TRBV3-1 (or the pseudogene TRBV3-2) and TRBJ2-7; 10 bases align to TRBD2. J lost 5 bases, V lost 0 bases, and 7 bases had no gene match. Germline assignment: CDR1 LGHDT and CDR2 YNNKEL (reference sequence). The CDR3 loop spans 16 amino acids. CDR3 residues: CASSQESSGRKNEQYF. CDR3 bases: TGTGCCAGCAGCCAAGAAAGTAGCGGGAGGAAAAACGAGCAGTACTTC.